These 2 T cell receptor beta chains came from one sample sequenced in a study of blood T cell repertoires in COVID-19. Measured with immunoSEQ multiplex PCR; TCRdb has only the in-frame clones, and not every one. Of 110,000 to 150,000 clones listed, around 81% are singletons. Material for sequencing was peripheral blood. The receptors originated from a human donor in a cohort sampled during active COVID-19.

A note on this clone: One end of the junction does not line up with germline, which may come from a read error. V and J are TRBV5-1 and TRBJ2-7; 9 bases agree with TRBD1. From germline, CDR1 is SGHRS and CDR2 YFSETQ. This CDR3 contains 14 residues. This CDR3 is CASSLDRGFYEQYF. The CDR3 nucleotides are TGCGCCAGCAGTTTGGACAGGGGTTTCTACGAGCAGTACTTC.

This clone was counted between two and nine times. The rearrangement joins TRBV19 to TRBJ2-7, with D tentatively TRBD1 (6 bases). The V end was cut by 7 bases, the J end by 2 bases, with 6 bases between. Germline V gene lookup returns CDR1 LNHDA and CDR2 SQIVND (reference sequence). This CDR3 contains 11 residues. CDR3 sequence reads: CASKGAYEQYF. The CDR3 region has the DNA TGTGCCAGTAAGGGGGCCTACGAGCAGTACTTC.